Shown below are 2 T cell receptor beta chains from a single sample sequenced in a study of T cell responses to AZD1222 COVID-19 vaccine (TCRdb year 2021). The label giving this sample's time point can be read as: baseline before first vaccination. Libraries were built with the immunoSEQ multiplex PCR assay. TCRdb stores this immuneACCESS table with in-frame sequences only. Part of the clones is absent; in the studies checked, under half of the shortfall reflects unresolved V genes, and no reason is known for the rest. The sample has about 130,000 clones on record, 90% to 95% of them singletons. The ten largest clones capture approximately 2.1% of the sample. Sample: peripheral blood, taken on day 0 of AZD1222 vaccination. Receptor source: an adult in good health.

The chain recombines TRBV9 with TRBJ1-3; D call uncertain. Trimming removed 0 bases from V and 1 base from J, with 11 bases in between. Germline V CDR1 and CDR2: SGDLS, YYNGEE. The CDR3 totals 16 residues. The CDR3 nucleotides are TGTGCCAGCAGCGTAGGGGAGGCCAGATCTGGAAACACCATATATTTT. It translates to CASSVGEARSGNTIYF.

V and J are TRBV11-3 and TRBJ2-3; D is unresolved. This CDR3 contains 14 residues. V was pared by 5 bases and J by 2 bases, with 11 bases between. Germline V gives CDR1 SGHNT, CDR2 YENEEA. CDR3 sequence reads: CASSPQRSTDTQYF. As DNA, the CDR3 is TGTGCCAGCAGCCCCCAGCGTTCCACAGATACGCAGTATTTT.